The text below deals with one T cell receptor beta chain. The clone's antigen remains unknown. Base qualities were left out, and no much larger clone turns up one base away. Including cysteine and phenylalanine, the CDR3 has 15 amino acids. The entry retains the CDR3 DNA only, 45 bases that are in frame from base 1. The germline V end is reduced by 1 base and the J end by 8 bases; junction bases left unmatched: 7. From a lookup of the germline V gene, CDR1 and CDR2 are SGHRS and YFSETQ. The data are from a study of T cell clonotyping in hematopoietic cell transplantation (dated by TCRdb to the early 2020s). For the wider study: In the study, 140 or so blood samples were gathered from a few dozen consecutive transplant recipients and their related donors. Recruitment of patients ran from 2015 to early 2017, and follow-up continued until late 2020 or until death. The paper as a whole reports these results and caveats: Sample size was limited, and cells were not sorted, so CD4 and CD8 repertoire contributions could not be separated. Inverse Simpson Index values from donors and from recipients before transplant predicted broader TCR repertoire diversity after transplant. Overlap with donor repertoires was found for only a small fraction of recipient repertoires, with over 97% found to appear de novo at the given depth. After transplant, TCR diversity in recipients dropped, and pathologically expanded clonotypes increased progressively from day 30 to day 180.

For TCR beta sequencing, blood samples came from the related transplant donors. Nuclei Lysis Solution was used to extract genomic DNA from fresh or cryopreserved unfractionated peripheral blood mononuclear cells. TCR beta CDR3 regions were amplified from genomic DNA with the immunoSEQ assay, a bias-controlled multiplex PCR using V- and J-specific primers. A proprietary barcode and Illumina adapter sequences were added to the CDR3 amplicons in a second PCR step. CDR3 libraries were sequenced on an Illumina MiSeq instrument. Per the authors' processing: immunoSEQ Analyzer 3.0 was used for export and quality control, with R Bioconductor and Immunarch used for downstream analyses. Only productive rearrangements within the normalized downsampled data set were used in the calculation of repertoire metrics. Clonotypes larger than 5 templates in the normalized cohort were defined as pathologically expanded. The Inverse Simpson Index served as the measure of repertoire diversity. To capture all clonotypes, CMV-specificity analyses were performed on the non-normalized data set. TCRdb re-hosts the immuneACCESS table, in-frame sequences only. Its copies lack some clones; in the studies checked, an unresolved V gene accounts for under half of them, and the cause for the rest is not known. V and J calls and clone size are copied from that table; D and trimming were computed from the DNA. For this sample the table gives 35,000 to 45,000 clones, of which 94% were detected only once. Clones ranked in the top ten supply about 0.8% of the sample.

The rearranged chain carries TRBV5-1 and TRBJ2-1, and TRBD2 matches 9 of the central bases. The TCR comes from a woman in her forties or fifties in good health. Some clones in this sample may be carry-over from other donors' samples. Specimen: peripheral blood mononuclear cells. The DNA sequence is as follows: TGCGCCAGCAGCTTGATTAGCGGGGGAATGGATGAGCAGTTCTTC. Translated, this gives CASSLISGGMDEQFF.